These 18 T cell receptor beta chains were sequenced from one sample in a study of shared clonotypes between healthy human individuals. Only in-frame clones appear in the TCRdb table, and some are missing; sequencing was by immunoSEQ multiplex PCR. The sample shows about 2.3 million clones, 85% to 95% of them seen only once. Material for sequencing was naive CD4+ T cells from PBMCs. Subset denoted: CD45RA+ positively selected. The receptors derive from a man between 18 and 35 years old in good health. Some clones in this sample may be carry-over from other donors' samples.

In DNA, the CDR3 is TGTGCCAGCAGTCCCTGGGGCGGACAAGAGACCCAGTACTTC. Residues: CASSPWGGQETQYF. V gene TRBV28 combines with J gene TRBJ2-5; TRBD1 might be the D (5 bases). Trimming took off 5 bases at V and 2 bases at J, with 12 bases between the two ends. The CDR3 has 14 amino acids. Germline CDR1 and CDR2: MDHEN and SYDVKM.

This rearrangement joins TRBV7-2 to TRBJ2-7; D may correspond to TRBD1 or TRBD2 (6 bases each). The germline V gene encodes CDR1 SGHTA and CDR2 FQGNSA. The germline V and J ends were trimmed by 2 bases and 0 bases, with 14 bases remaining between them. The CDR3 sequence is 16 residues long. The CDR3 nucleotides read TGTGCCAGCAGCTTATTCTCCGGGGGCAGCTCCTACGAGCAGTACTTC. Translating it yields CASSLFSGGSSYEQYF.

V and J are TRBV30 and TRBJ1-4, with 8 bases lining up with TRBD1. Germline-derived CDR1 and CDR2 are GTSNPN and SVGIG (reference sequence). The CDR3 spans 13 residues. The V gene end was trimmed by 1 base and the J gene end by 8 bases; junction bases not matched to a gene: 3. The CDR3: CAWSDRGAEKLFF. DNA for the CDR3: TGTGCCTGGAGTGACAGGGGGGCCGAAAAACTGTTTTTT.

This sequence joins TRBV28 and TRBJ2-7, with a possible D match to TRBD2 (6 bases). The CDR3 runs to 16 residues. The V gene lost 6 bases and the J gene lost 1 base, with 19 bases spanning the gap. The germline V gene has CDR1 MDHEN and CDR2 SYDVKM. CDR3 residues: CASSLLGVGGSYEQYF. The CDR3 DNA sequence: TGTGCCAGCAGCCTACTAGGGGTCGGGGGATCCTACGAGCAGTACTTC.

The chain carries TRBV29-1 and TRBJ1-3; no firm D call. Between the trimmed V and J ends, which lost 7 bases and 0 bases, there was a span of 10 bases. Germline-derived CDR1 and CDR2 are SQVTM and ANQGSEA. This CDR3 region has 13 residues. As DNA, the CDR3 is TGCAGCGCCTCGTATTACTCTGGAAACACCATATATTTT. This gives the protein CSASYYSGNTIYF. Using reference TRBV29-1 and TRBJ1-3 for the parts outside the CDR3, the full variable domain is SAVISQKPSRDICQRGTSLTIQCQVDSQVTMMFWYRQQPGQSLTLIATANQGSEATYESGFVIDKFPISRPNLTFSTLTVSNMSPEDSSIYLCSASYYSGNTIYFGEGSWLTVV.

This clone was detected once. This chain links TRBV2 with TRBJ2-2, with D perhaps matching TRBD2 (5 bases). V was pared by 6 bases and J by 2 bases, with 13 bases between. The length of the CDR3 is 15 residues. Germline V gene data show CDR1 as SNHLY and CDR2 as FYNNEI. CDR3 sequence reads: CASSQGLANTGELFF. CDR3 DNA: TGTGCCAGCAGCCAAGGACTGGCTAACACCGGGGAGCTGTTTTTT.

The V and J genes are TRBV30 and TRBJ2-7; D not resolved. CDR1 is GTSNPN and CDR2 is SVGIG in the germline V gene (reference sequence). This CDR3 comprises 12 residues. With 4 bases removed from V and 6 bases from J, the gap between germline ends came to 13 bases. The CDR3 reads CAWKRHKGEQYF. Here the CDR3 DNA reads TGTGCCTGGAAGAGGCATAAAGGCGAGCAGTACTTC.

The rearrangement links TRBV7-3 to TRBJ2-5; 8 bases align to TRBD1. V lost 0 bases to trimming and J lost 4 bases; unmatched junction nucleotides: 4. This CDR3 comprises 15 residues. The germline CDR1 and CDR2 sequences are SGHTA and FQGTGA. The CDR3 reads CASSLTGRGPETQYF. DNA for the CDR3: TGTGCCAGCAGCTTAACAGGCAGGGGGCCAGAGACCCAGTACTTC.

CDR3 in amino acids: CASRLTGGSNQPQHF. In DNA, the CDR3 is TGTGCCAGCAGGCTGACAGGGGGCAGCAATCAGCCCCAGCATTTT. The rearrangement joins TRBV7-3 to TRBJ1-5; TRBD1 aligns across 10 bases. V trimming: 6 bases; J trimming: 1 base; junction bases outside the gene matches: 3. There are 15 residues in the CDR3. Germline assignment: CDR1 SGHTA and CDR2 FQGTGA. The full variable domain, in which reference TRBV7-3 and TRBJ1-5 provide the parts outside the CDR3, is GAGVSQTPSNKVTEKGKYVELRCDPISGHTALYWYRQSLGQGPEFLIYFQGTGAADDSGLPNDRFFAVRPEGSVSTLKIQRTERGDSAVYLCASRLTGGSNQPQHFGDGTRLSIL.

The DNA for the CDR3 is TGCGCCAGCAGCTTGCTTAACAGCGGCACAGATACGCAGTATTTT. Its protein product is CASSLLNSGTDTQYF. V and J are TRBV5-1 and TRBJ2-3, with no clear D. Germline assignment: CDR1 SGHRS and CDR2 YFSETQ. Trimming cost V 1 base and J 1 base, with 10 bases left between them. The CDR3 is 15 residues long.

V gene TRBV6-1 combines with J gene TRBJ1-2, with D hard to call. V gave up 3 bases and J gave up 8 bases, with 4 bases separating them. This CDR3 spans 10 amino acids. Germline V gives CDR1 MNHNS, CDR2 SASEGT. CDR3 DNA: TGTGCCAGCAGTGACTGGGGCTACACCTTC. Residues: CASSDWGYTF.

The V and J genes are TRBV18 and TRBJ1-2; D call uncertain. The germline gives CDR1 KGHSH, CDR2 LQKENI. This CDR3 contains 15 residues. The V end lost 3 bases, the J end lost 0 bases, and 11 bases lay between the germline ends. CDR3 DNA sequence: TGTGCCAGCTCACCGTATAGGGAGGCTAACTATGGCTACACCTTC. Its translation: CASSPYREANYGYTF. Filled out from reference TRBV18 and TRBJ1-2, the complete variable domain reads NAGVMQNPRHLVRRRGQEARLRCSPMKGHSHVYWYRQLPEEGLKFMVYLQKENIIDESGMPKERFSAEFPKEGPSILRIQQVVRGDSAAYFCASSPYREANYGYTFGSGTRLTVV.

The rearrangement links TRBV30 to TRBJ2-1, with TRBD2 identical over 7 bases. The V gene end was trimmed by 0 bases and the J gene end by 3 bases; junction bases not matched to a gene: 5. Germline CDR1 reads GTSNPN; CDR2 reads SVGIG (reference sequence). This CDR3 spans 15 amino acids. CDR3 loop: CAWSVRLAVYNEQFF. DNA of the CDR3: TGTGCCTGGAGTGTCAGACTAGCAGTCTACAATGAGCAGTTCTTC.

V gene TRBV6-5 combines with J gene TRBJ2-7, with D possibly being TRBD1 or TRBD2 (5 bases each). This CDR3 region has 14 residues. Germline loops: CDR1 MNHEY, CDR2 SVGAGI. Trimming removed 11 bases at V and 5 bases at J, with 22 bases between. CDR3 in amino acids: CAVGDRGVVDEQYF. Written as DNA, the CDR3 is TGTGCCGTAGGGGATCGGGGTGTAGTGGACGAGCAGTACTTC.

The rearrangement links TRBV27 to TRBJ1-2; D is possibly TRBD1 (6 bases). Germline CDR1 MNHEY, CDR2 SMNVEV (reference sequence). Trimming took off 6 bases at V and 0 bases at J, with 20 bases between the two ends. CDR3 length: 17 amino acids. The CDR3 here is CASSRFAGDRANYGYTF. In DNA form, the CDR3 reads TGTGCCAGCAGCCGGTTTGCAGGGGACCGAGCTAACTATGGCTACACCTTC.

This chain links TRBV27 with TRBJ2-5; no clear D. This CDR3 spans 13 amino acids. Trimming took off 3 bases at V and 3 bases at J, with 8 bases between the two ends. The germline CDR1 and CDR2 sequences are MNHEY and SMNVEV (reference sequence). CDR3 coding DNA: TGTGCCAGCAGTTTCTGGCCTGAAGAGACCCAGTACTTC. It specifies CASSFWPEETQYF.

J is TRBJ2-2 and V is TRBV7-2; no firm D call. With 5 bases removed from V and 7 bases from J, the gap between germline ends came to 11 bases. The germline CDR1 and CDR2 sequences are SGHTA and FQGNSA. The CDR3 is made up of 13 amino acids. CDR3 residues: CASSPRSDGELFF. CDR3 nucleotides: TGTGCCAGCAGCCCCCGCTCCGACGGGGAGCTGTTTTTT.

The chain carries TRBV4-1 and TRBJ2-7; TRBD2 might be the D (5 bases). V lost 4 bases, J lost 9 bases, and 16 bases lay in between. CDR3 length: 13 amino acids. Per germline, CDR1 MGHRA and CDR2 YSYEKL. The CDR3 bases are TGCGCCAGCAGCCTCCTTATGTCAGGAGGGCAGTACTTC. Amino acid sequence: CASSLLMSGGQYF.